This TCR beta chain was sequenced for a study of T cell responses to AZD1222 COVID-19 vaccine. Study results and caveats: It was only after the peak T cell response that any repertoires were sampled. Reportedly, nearly half the spike-specific TCRs target unmutated variant regions. Following two doses of AZD1222, Spike-specific TCR breadth and depth rose.

Comments on this clone: The antigen is unknown.

Germline lookup yields CDR1 SQVTM and CDR2 ANQGSEA. This CDR3 is 15 amino acids long. V dropped 3 bases and J dropped 1 base, with 15 bases sitting between them. Generated by immunoSEQ multiplex PCR, the TCRdb table keeps only in-frame clones and is missing some. The sample holds about 140,000 clones; around 85% are singletons and the top ten take less than 9.5%. J is TRBJ1-2 and V is TRBV29-1; D may be TRBD1 (5 bases). This sequence was found in an adult in good health. This sample comprised peripheral blood, obtained on day 0 of AZD1222 vaccination. CDR3 bases: TGCAGCGTTGAGGCAGGGTCGGACGTTAACTATGGCTACACCTTC. Translated, it gives CSVEAGSDVNYGYTF.